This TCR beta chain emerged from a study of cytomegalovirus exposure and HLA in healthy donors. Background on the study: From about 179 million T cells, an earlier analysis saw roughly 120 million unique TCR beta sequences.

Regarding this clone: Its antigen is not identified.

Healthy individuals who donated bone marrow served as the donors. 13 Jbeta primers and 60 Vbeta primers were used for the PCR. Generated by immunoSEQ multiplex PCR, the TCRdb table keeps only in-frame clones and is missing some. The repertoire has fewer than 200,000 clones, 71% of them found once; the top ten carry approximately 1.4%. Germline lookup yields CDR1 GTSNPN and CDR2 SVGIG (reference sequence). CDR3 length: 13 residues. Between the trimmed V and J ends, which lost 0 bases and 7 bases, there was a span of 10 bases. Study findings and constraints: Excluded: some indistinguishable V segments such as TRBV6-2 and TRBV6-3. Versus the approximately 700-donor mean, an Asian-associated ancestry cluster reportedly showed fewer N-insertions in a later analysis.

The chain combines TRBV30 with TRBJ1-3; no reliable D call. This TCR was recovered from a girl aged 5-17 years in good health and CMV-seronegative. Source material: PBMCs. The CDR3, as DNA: TGTGCCTGGAGTGTAGGTCTGGGCAACACCATATATTTT. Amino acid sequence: CAWSVGLGNTIYF.